This record looks at one TCR beta chain sequence and its context. The antigen is unknown. This sample is drawn from a study of shared clonotypes between healthy human individuals. Overall study findings and caveats: Naive CD4 clonotype sharing across several donors was around 5%.

Produced via immunoSEQ multiplex PCR; TCRdb's table is partial and in-frame only. The sample holds about 330,000 clones, around 67% seen once. This receptor was identified in a man younger than 40 in good health. Sequenced material: memory CD4+ T cells sorted from blood. This sample's subset: CD45RA-negative fraction.

Here the CDR3 reads CASRYPLGGHYGYTF. The CDR3 DNA is TGTGCCAGCAGATACCCCCTGGGGGGGCACTATGGCTACACCTTC. The chain couples TRBV28 to TRBJ1-2; D is possibly TRBD1 (6 bases). Between the trimmed V and J ends, which lost 6 bases and 3 bases, there was a span of 17 bases. CDR1 is MDHEN and CDR2 is SYDVKM in the germline V gene. This CDR3 comprises 15 residues.